The 15 T cell receptor beta chains reported below all come from one sample, sequenced in a study of blood T cell repertoires in COVID-19. Measured with immunoSEQ multiplex PCR; TCRdb has only the in-frame clones, and not every one. The sample yields about 81,000 clones, roughly 80% seen once. The specimen was peripheral blood. The receptors come from a human donor in a cohort sampled during active COVID-19.

Comment on this clone: Possible read error: a much larger clone is one base away. The rearrangement uses TRBV30 and TRBJ1-5; D might be TRBD1 (6 bases). This CDR3 is 13 amino acids long. V was clipped by 2 bases and J by 2 bases, with 7 bases between them. Per the germline V gene, CDR1 is GTSNPN and CDR2 is SVGIG (reference sequence). Here the CDR3 DNA reads TGTGCCTGGAGTCACAGGGGCAATCAGCCCCAGCATTTT. Residues: CAWSHRGNQPQHF.

This rearrangement joins TRBV5-8 to TRBJ1-4; no clear D. The CDR3 contains 15 residues. Trimming pared 1 base from V and 7 bases from J, leaving 14 bases between. Germline V gene sequence: CDR1 SGHTS, CDR2 YDEGEE. The CDR3 DNA sequence: TGTGCCAGCAGCTTGAGACCGGGGAGGAGTGAAAAACTGTTTTTT. This gives the protein CASSLRPGRSEKLFF.

The chain recombines TRBV5-8 with TRBJ2-3; D unclear. The CDR3 runs to 11 residues. Trimming stripped 4 bases from V and 9 bases from J, with 9 bases between. Per the germline V gene, CDR1 is SGHTS and CDR2 is YDEGEE. CDR3 in amino acids: CASSNPGTQYF. The CDR3 coding sequence is TGTGCCAGCAGCAACCCCGGGACGCAGTATTTT.

The chain combines TRBV3-1 (or the pseudogene TRBV3-2) with TRBJ1-3; D ambiguous. The CDR3 runs 13 residues. Germline V gene sequence: CDR1 LGHDT, CDR2 YNNKEL (reference sequence). The V gene lost 0 bases and the J gene lost 4 bases, with 4 bases spanning the gap. The CDR3 region is CASSQDQGNTIYF. CDR3 coding DNA: TGTGCCAGCAGCCAAGATCAAGGAAACACCATATATTTT.

V and J are TRBV25-1 and TRBJ2-7; D uncertain. Per germline, CDR1 MGHDK and CDR2 SYGVNS. The CDR3 totals 11 residues. The V gene lost 4 bases and the J gene lost 4 bases, with 5 bases spanning the gap. CDR3 in amino acids: CASSGLYEQYF. The CDR3 DNA reads as TGTGCCAGCAGTGGCCTATACGAGCAGTACTTC.

V usage is TRBV4-1 and J usage is TRBJ2-7; 10 bases align to TRBD1. This CDR3 spans 16 amino acids. The V and J ends lost 1 base and 5 bases, in that order; junction bases with no gene match: 8. CDR1 MGHRA and CDR2 YSYEKL come from the germline V gene. The CDR3 is CASSQVRGQGFHEQYF. For the CDR3, the DNA is TGCGCCAGCAGCCAAGTAAGGGGACAGGGGTTCCACGAGCAGTACTTC.

The genes are TRBV7-2 and TRBJ1-3; D remains unclear. CDR1 is SGHTA and CDR2 is FQGNSA in the germline V gene. This CDR3 is built from 15 residues. V lost 1 base to trimming and J lost 0 bases, with 7 bases between them. DNA for the CDR3: TGTGCCAGCAGCTTAGTTCCGTCCTCTGGAAACACCATATATTTT. As protein: CASSLVPSSGNTIYF.

The rearrangement uses TRBV24-1 and TRBJ2-3, with 8 bases fitting TRBD1. The V and J ends lost 3 bases and 1 base, in that order; junction bases with no gene match: 2. Germline CDR1 is KGHDR and CDR2 is SFDVKD. The CDR3 is made up of 15 amino acids. The CDR3 is CATSDDRGGTDTQYF. The CDR3 bases are TGTGCCACCAGTGATGACAGGGGCGGCACAGATACGCAGTATTTT.

The DNA of the CDR3 is TGCAGTGCTAGTAAAGGGGAGGGTAGCTCCTATAATTCACCCCTCCACTTT. Encoded protein: CSASKGEGSSYNSPLHF. The genes are TRBV20-1 and TRBJ1-6, with D possibly TRBD1 on 5 matching bases. The CDR3 sequence is 17 residues long. Between the trimmed V and J ends, which lost 3 bases and 0 bases, there was a span of 15 bases. Germline-derived CDR1 and CDR2 are DFQATT and SNEGSKA (reference sequence).

J is TRBJ1-3 and V is TRBV3-1 (or the pseudogene TRBV3-2), with 7 bases fitting TRBD1. Per germline, CDR1 LGHDT and CDR2 YNNKEL (reference sequence). V lost 4 bases, J lost 1 base, and 1 base stayed unmatched. There are 14 residues in the CDR3. The CDR3 sequence is CASSPTGSGNTIYF. CDR3 DNA sequence: TGTGCCAGCAGCCCGACAGGGTCTGGAAACACCATATATTTT.

The rearrangement links TRBV7-2 to TRBJ2-5; TRBD1 matches 9 bases. The CDR3 length is 15 residues. The V gene end was trimmed by 3 bases and the J gene end by 2 bases; junction bases not matched to a gene: 4. CDR1 and CDR2 (germline): SGHTA, FQGNSA. CDR3 in amino acids: CASSLGQGAQETQYF. The CDR3 region has the DNA TGTGCCAGCAGCTTGGGACAGGGCGCTCAAGAGACCCAGTACTTC.

The chain employs TRBV6-6 and TRBJ1-1; D gene unclear. Germline CDR1 MNHNY, CDR2 SVGAGI (reference sequence). The CDR3 length is 11 residues. V lost 7 bases, J lost 7 bases, and 10 bases lay in between. The CDR3 region has the DNA TGTGCCAGCACCCCGGGGAATGAAGCTTTCTTT. Residues: CASTPGNEAFF.

The chain couples TRBV2 to TRBJ2-1; D is perhaps TRBD1 (6 bases). Germline V gives CDR1 SNHLY, CDR2 FYNNEI. The V and J ends lost 5 bases and 4 bases respectively, with 18 bases between them. There are 16 residues in the CDR3. This CDR3 is CASSQDAGTKYNEQFF. In DNA form, the CDR3 reads TGTGCCAGCAGTCAAGACGCCGGGACAAAATACAATGAGCAGTTCTTC.

This clone was recorded once. J is TRBJ2-5 and V is TRBV9; 8 nucleotides match TRBD1. In germline, CDR1 is SGDLS, CDR2 YYNGEE. This CDR3 contains 17 residues. The V segment lost 4 bases and the J segment 1 base; nucleotides outside the gene matches: 12. The CDR3 DNA follows: TGTGCCAGCAGCCCGATGCCGATCGGGACAGGCCAAGAGACCCAGTACTTC. It translates to CASSPMPIGTGQETQYF.

The V gene is TRBV5-4, the J gene TRBJ2-1, with 8 bases fitting TRBD1. Looked up from germline, CDR1 is SGHNT and CDR2 is YYREEE (reference sequence). The length of the CDR3 is 16 residues. V was clipped by 4 bases and J by 4 bases; unmatched bases: 10. In nucleotides, the CDR3 is TGTGCCAGCAGCCACCCGGAGGGGACAGGTTACAATGAGCAGTTCTTC. This sequence encodes CASSHPEGTGYNEQFF.